Listed below are T cell receptor beta chains from one sample, sequenced in a study of T-cell reconstitution after alpha-beta-depleted transplantation in children. MiXCR, applied by TCRdb to the PCR reads, yields one record per CDR3 protein. This table holds fewer than 1 million distinct CDR3 sequences, approximately 15% found once. The source was PBMCs, mostly from graft donor cells, collected 360 days after TCRalphabeta/CD19-depleted stem cell transplant. The receptors stem from a male patient between 10 and 17 years old who had a stem cell transplant for acute lymphoblastic leukemia, so the T cells may come from the graft donor. The CDR3 runs from the conserved cysteine through the conserved F or W. The order of the fields is V gene, D gene, J gene, clone size, CDR3 DNA, CDR3 protein. The D gene is left open where the match is weak. Size tells how often a clone was seen (once, few, many) or the class of an expanded clone, and some rows leave it out.

>TRBV15|TRBD1|TRBJ2-4|NA
TGTGCCACCAGCAGAGATTATGGGACAGGGTTTGGTCAGTACTTC
CATSRDYGTGFGQYF
>TRBV9|TRBD2|TRBJ2-5|few
TGTGCCAGCAGCGTAGACAGCGGGAGTGAGACCCAGTACTTC
CASSVDSGSETQYF
>TRBV11-2|NA|TRBJ2-7|few
TGTGCCAGCAGCTTAGGAGTGGAAGGCTACGAGCAGTACTTC
CASSLGVEGYEQYF
>TRBV5-1|TRBD2|TRBJ2-5|many
TGCGCCAGCAGCCTGTGGACTAGCAGCTACCAAGAGACCCAGTACTTC
CASSLWTSSYQETQYF
>TRBV4-1|NA|TRBJ2-7|NA
TGCGCCAGCAGCCAGAAAGGTCCTCCGGGCAGCGCTCCTTCCGACGAGCAGTACTTC
CASSQKGPPGSAPSDEQYF
>TRBV5-1|TRBD1|TRBJ1-1|NA
TGCGCCAGCAGCTTACTCGACAGGGCCACGAACACTGAAGCTTTCTTT
CASSLLDRATNTEAFF
>TRBV7-9|NA|TRBJ2-7|few
TGTGCCAGCAGCCCCTTGTGGGTGTCCTACGAGCAGTACTTC
CASSPLWVSYEQYF
>TRBV2|NA|TRBJ1-1|NA
TGTGCCAGCAGAATTACGGGGCAGGAGAACACTGAAGCTTTCTTT
CASRITGQENTEAFF
>TRBV5-1|TRBD2|TRBJ2-3|NA
TGCGCCAGCAGCTTGCCCGGGACTAGCGGACCCACAGATACGCAGTATTTT
CASSLPGTSGPTDTQYF
>TRBV9|TRBD2|TRBJ2-5|few
TGTGCCAGCAGCGTGGGGACTAGCGCCCAAGAGACCCAGTACTTC
CASSVGTSAQETQYF
>TRBV12-3/TRBV12-4|TRBD2|TRBJ2-2|few
TGTGCCAGCAGGAGGACTAGCGTTGGAAATGACACCGGGGAGCTGTTTTTT
CASRRTSVGNDTGELFF
>TRBV4-1|NA|TRBJ2-1|few
TGCGCCAGCAGCCAACCTGCTTCGGCTAGCCGCCATGAGCAGTTCTTC
CASSQPASASRHEQFF
>TRBV5-1|TRBD1|TRBJ2-1|NA
TGCGCCAGCCGCCCGGACAGGGTCCCCTACAATGAGCAGTTCTTC
CASRPDRVPYNEQFF
>TRBV18|NA|TRBJ1-1|few
TGTGCCAGCTCACCGGACATGGAACACACTGAAGCTTTCTTT
CASSPDMEHTEAFF
>TRBV7-9|TRBD2|TRBJ2-7|few
TGTGCCAGCAGCTTAGTTAGGCAGCGGGAGGGAACCTACGAGCAGTACTTC
CASSLVRQREGTYEQYF
>TRBV5-1|NA|TRBJ2-1|NA
TGCGCCAGCAGCTTGTGGGGCAGGGAGCAGTTCTTC
CASSLWGREQFF
>TRBV7-8|TRBD2|TRBJ2-1|few
TGTGCCAGCAGCTCCCGTAGCGGGAGGGCCAATGAGCAGTTCTTC
CASSSRSGRANEQFF
>TRBV6-2/TRBV6-3|NA|TRBJ2-1|NA
TGTGCCAGCAGTTCTGGACTACGACTGAATGAGCAGTTCTTC
CASSSGLRLNEQFF
>TRBV12-3/TRBV12-4|TRBD1|TRBJ1-2|few
TGTGCCAGCAGTCGGGGGACAGGGCTCTATGGCTACACCTTC
CASSRGTGLYGYTF
>TRBV10-3|TRBD2|TRBJ2-1|few
TGTGCCATCAGTCAGGGACTAGCGGAGTACAATGAGCAGTTCTTC
CAISQGLAEYNEQFF
>TRBV15|NA|TRBJ2-3|NA
TGTGCCACCAGCCTTACCTGGGAGCGCACAGATACGCAGTATTTT
CATSLTWERTDTQYF
>TRBV3-1|NA|TRBJ2-1|NA
TGTGCCAGCAGCCAATCGACCCTTCCTGAGCAGTTCTTC
CASSQSTLPEQFF
>TRBV11-3|NA|TRBJ2-5|NA
TGTGCCAGCAGTGACAGACCACAAGAGACCCAGTACTTC
CASSDRPQETQYF
>TRBV27|TRBD2|TRBJ2-1|NA
TGTGCCAGCACCCGGGGCGGGACTAGCTCCCACAATGAGCAGTTCTTC
CASTRGGTSSHNEQFF
>TRBV5-1|TRBD1|TRBJ1-5|NA
TGCGCCAGCAGGGATGACAGGGAAGACCAGCCCCAGCATTTT
CASRDDREDQPQHF
>TRBV4-1|TRBD2|TRBJ2-1|few
TGCGCCAGCAGCCTATTTACACCGGGACTAGCGGGGTACAATGAGCAGTTCTTC
CASSLFTPGLAGYNEQFF
>TRBV24-1|TRBD1|TRBJ2-1|NA
TGTGCCACCAGTGACCTGGGGACAGGGGTAAGCAATGAGCAGTTCTTC
CATSDLGTGVSNEQFF
>TRBV27|TRBD2|TRBJ2-1|NA
TGTGCCAGCAGTTTATCGTCTAGCGGGAATGAGCAGTTCTTC
CASSLSSSGNEQFF
>TRBV20-1|TRBD2|TRBJ2-1|once
TGCAGTGCTAGCTCCCTAGCGGGAGATGTCTCCTACAATGAGCAGTTCTTC
CSASSLAGDVSYNEQFF
>TRBV2|NA|TRBJ2-1|NA
TGTGCCAGAAGTCGGCTGGGGACCTTATACAATGAGCAGTTCTTC
CARSRLGTLYNEQFF
>TRBV7-2|NA|TRBJ1-4|few
TGTGCCAGCAGTCTAGATGCCGGGGCATATGAAAAACTGTTTTTT
CASSLDAGAYEKLFF
>TRBV4-2|NA|TRBJ2-2|few
TGTGCCAGCAGCCAAGCTCCCACGGCGACCGGGGAGCTGTTTTTT
CASSQAPTATGELFF
>TRBV7-2|NA|TRBJ2-4|few
TGTGCCAGCAGCTTAGGTGGGAAAAACATTCAGTACTTC
CASSLGGKNIQYF
>TRBV4-2|NA|TRBJ1-2|NA
TGTGCCAGCAGCCTTGACGGGCCTCCCAAAAACTATGGCTACACCTTC
CASSLDGPPKNYGYTF